This TCR beta chain originates from a study of blood T cell repertoires in COVID-19. Study-level background: The cDNA or gDNA used as material had been derived from T cells, B-cell-depleted T cells, or PBMCs.

This CDR3 contains 16 residues. Germline CDR1 and CDR2: LGHNA and YNFKEQ. Trimming at V came to 0 bases and at J to 3 bases, leaving 3 bases not matched to a gene. Cohorts were based on clinical histories the participants reported. Some clones are missing from TCRdb's copy, which holds only in-frame ones; the method was immunoSEQ multiplex PCR. In the table there are 380,000 or so clones, roughly 90% of which are singletons. The sample consisted of PBMCs or T cells enriched from blood (not recorded which). The chain links TRBV4-2 to TRBJ1-4; 8 bases fit TRBD1. This receptor was taken from a woman aged 25 to 45 with acute COVID-19. CDR3 DNA sequence: TGTGCCAGCAGCCAAGACAGGGGGCAATCTAATGAAAAACTGTTTTTT. Translating it yields CASSQDRGQSNEKLFF.